Listed below are T cell receptor beta chains from one sample, sequenced in a study of T cell responses to AZD1222 COVID-19 vaccine. TCRdb keeps only in-frame clones here, not all; method: immunoSEQ multiplex PCR. The data hold about 130,000 clones, with over 90% observed a single time. Sequencing was performed on peripheral blood, taken on day 0 of AZD1222 vaccination. The receptors were sampled from an adult in good health. Each CDR3 is given with its conserved first and last residue. The order of the fields is D gene, V gene, clone size, J gene, CDR3 DNA, CDR3 protein. The D gene is left open where the match is weak. The size of a clone is reported for some rows only, either as once, few or many, or as a class for expanded clones.

d_gene: -
v_gene: TRBV19
abundance: -
j_gene: TRBJ1-1
CDR3nt: TGTGCCAGTAAGATAGAGTCAACCAACACTGAAGCTTTCTTT
CDR3aa: CASKIESTNTEAFF

d_gene: TRBD1
v_gene: TRBV19
abundance: -
j_gene: TRBJ1-4
CDR3nt: TGTGCCAGTAGTATCATATCCAGGGGGCAAGAAAAACTGTTTTTT
CDR3aa: CASSIISRGQEKLFF

d_gene: -
v_gene: TRBV4-2
abundance: few
j_gene: TRBJ2-2
CDR3nt: TGTGCCAGCAGCCGCGTACTAGCCAGCACCGGGGAGCTGTTTTTT
CDR3aa: CASSRVLASTGELFF

d_gene: -
v_gene: TRBV5-1
abundance: -
j_gene: TRBJ1-1
CDR3nt: TGCGCCAGCAGCTTGGGTGGGGGCATGAACACTGAAGCTTTCTTT
CDR3aa: CASSLGGGMNTEAFF

d_gene: -
v_gene: TRBV7-2
abundance: -
j_gene: TRBJ1-2
CDR3nt: TGTGCCAGCAGGACTCCCCTGGGGGGCAGTGGCTACACCTTC
CDR3aa: CASRTPLGGSGYTF

d_gene: -
v_gene: TRBV18
abundance: -
j_gene: TRBJ2-1
CDR3nt: TGTGCCAGCTCAAGGCCAGGGTACAATGAGCAGTTCTTC
CDR3aa: CASSRPGYNEQFF

d_gene: -
v_gene: TRBV6-6
abundance: -
j_gene: TRBJ1-3
CDR3nt: TGTGCCAGCAGTTACTCCCAACGGTATGGAAACACCATATATTTT
CDR3aa: CASSYSQRYGNTIYF

d_gene: -
v_gene: TRBV2
abundance: -
j_gene: TRBJ1-1
CDR3nt: TGTGCCAGCTCCCTGGGAGGGGCGGGGGACCCTGAAGCTTTCTTT
CDR3aa: CASSLGGAGDPEAFF

d_gene: TRBD1
v_gene: TRBV5-1
abundance: -
j_gene: TRBJ2-7
CDR3nt: TGCGCCAGCAGCTTGGACACCGGGACAGGCCCCTACGAGCAGTACTTC
CDR3aa: CASSLDTGTGPYEQYF

d_gene: -
v_gene: TRBV14
abundance: few
j_gene: TRBJ1-2
CDR3nt: TGTGCCAGCAGCCAAGCTAGGGGGTGGAATGGCTACACCTTC
CDR3aa: CASSQARGWNGYTF

d_gene: TRBD1
v_gene: TRBV7-8
abundance: -
j_gene: TRBJ1-3
CDR3nt: TGTGCCAGCAGCCGCGGCCGGGACAGGGCTGGAAACACCATATATTTT
CDR3aa: CASSRGRDRAGNTIYF

d_gene: -
v_gene: TRBV19
abundance: -
j_gene: TRBJ1-3
CDR3nt: TGTGCCAGTAGTGACGGACCGGGAAACACCATATATTTT
CDR3aa: CASSDGPGNTIYF

d_gene: -
v_gene: TRBV23-1
abundance: once
j_gene: TRBJ1-2
CDR3nt: TGCGCCAGCAGTTCCAGCCCCCCTCTCAGGGACGAGTATGGCTACACCTTC
CDR3aa: CASSSSPPLRDEYGYTF

d_gene: -
v_gene: TRBV9
abundance: -
j_gene: TRBJ1-1
CDR3nt: TGTGCCAGCACCGCGGGTGGGATGAACACTGAAGCTTTCTTT
CDR3aa: CASTAGGMNTEAFF

d_gene: TRBD1
v_gene: TRBV5-1
abundance: once
j_gene: TRBJ1-3
CDR3nt: TGCGCCAGCAGACAGGGACAGGGGGCTGGAAACACCATATATTTT
CDR3aa: CASRQGQGAGNTIYF

d_gene: -
v_gene: TRBV28
abundance: -
j_gene: TRBJ1-5
CDR3nt: TGTGCCAGCAGTTTTTACGGGACCCCGAATAGCAATCAGCCCCAGCATTTT
CDR3aa: CASSFYGTPNSNQPQHF

d_gene: -
v_gene: TRBV20-1
abundance: -
j_gene: TRBJ2-5
CDR3nt: TGCAGTGTTCGTGGCCAAGAGACCCAGTACTTC
CDR3aa: CSVRGQETQYF

d_gene: -
v_gene: TRBV6-5
abundance: -
j_gene: TRBJ1-1
CDR3nt: TGTGCCAGCAGTTACTCGACAGGCGAAGCTTTCTTT
CDR3aa: CASSYSTGEAFF

d_gene: -
v_gene: TRBV9
abundance: -
j_gene: TRBJ2-1
CDR3nt: TGTGCCAGCAGCTTTCGAGGGGAAGGTGATGAGCAGTTCTTC
CDR3aa: CASSFRGEGDEQFF

d_gene: -
v_gene: TRBV7-6
abundance: -
j_gene: TRBJ1-1
CDR3nt: TGTGCCAGCAGCGGACAAACAGGGTCTGAAGCTTTCTTT
CDR3aa: CASSGQTGSEAFF

d_gene: TRBD1
v_gene: TRBV19
abundance: -
j_gene: TRBJ1-6
CDR3nt: TGTGCCAGTAGTATCCTCCCCTCGACAGGGGGCTTAAATTCACCCCTCCACTTT
CDR3aa: CASSILPSTGGLNSPLHF

d_gene: -
v_gene: TRBV6-7
abundance: -
j_gene: TRBJ1-3
CDR3nt: TGTGCCAGCAGTTATCCGATCGCCTCTGGAAACACCATATATTTT
CDR3aa: CASSYPIASGNTIYF

d_gene: -
v_gene: TRBV18
abundance: -
j_gene: TRBJ1-5
CDR3nt: TGTGCCAGCTCACCTGGGCCGTATCAGCCCCAGCATTTT
CDR3aa: CASSPGPYQPQHF

d_gene: TRBD1
v_gene: TRBV23-1
abundance: once
j_gene: TRBJ1-1
CDR3nt: TGCGCCAGCACAGACAGGGGGAACACTGAAGCTTTCTTT
CDR3aa: CASTDRGNTEAFF

d_gene: TRBD1
v_gene: TRBV3-1/TRBV3-2
abundance: few
j_gene: TRBJ1-2
CDR3nt: TGTGCCAGCAGCCTTGCGGCAGGGGGCAATCATGGCTACACCTTC
CDR3aa: CASSLAAGGNHGYTF

d_gene: TRBD1
v_gene: TRBV10-3
abundance: once
j_gene: TRBJ1-6
CDR3nt: TGTGCCATCAGTGAGTCCACAGGGGAGAGCTCCTATAATTCACCCCTCCACTTT
CDR3aa: CAISESTGESSYNSPLHF

d_gene: -
v_gene: TRBV3-1/TRBV3-2
abundance: -
j_gene: TRBJ2-7
CDR3nt: TGTGCCAGCAGCGGGAGACAGTTTTCCTACGAGCAGTACTTC
CDR3aa: CASSGRQFSYEQYF

d_gene: TRBD1
v_gene: TRBV11-2
abundance: once
j_gene: TRBJ1-1
CDR3nt: TGTGCCAGCAGCTCTGGACAGGCCGGAGGCACTGAAGCTTTCTTT
CDR3aa: CASSSGQAGGTEAFF

d_gene: -
v_gene: TRBV3-1/TRBV3-2
abundance: -
j_gene: TRBJ2-7
CDR3nt: TGTGCCAGCAGCCAAGCTGGTGGGTACGAGCAGTACTTC
CDR3aa: CASSQAGGYEQYF

d_gene: TRBD1
v_gene: TRBV7-9
abundance: -
j_gene: TRBJ2-3
CDR3nt: TGTGCCAGCAGCGACAGGGGGCCCGATACGCAGTATTTT
CDR3aa: CASSDRGPDTQYF

d_gene: TRBD1
v_gene: TRBV7-6
abundance: -
j_gene: TRBJ1-1
CDR3nt: TGTGCCAGCAGCCGGGGACAGGACACTGAAGCTTTCTTT
CDR3aa: CASSRGQDTEAFF

d_gene: -
v_gene: TRBV6-1
abundance: -
j_gene: TRBJ1-6
CDR3nt: TGTGCCAGCAGTGAATACGGGGGTAATTCACCCCTCCACTTT
CDR3aa: CASSEYGGNSPLHF

d_gene: -
v_gene: TRBV5-4
abundance: -
j_gene: TRBJ2-5
CDR3nt: TGTGCCAGCAGCGCTTGGGCCTTGCCAGAGACCCAGTACTTC
CDR3aa: CASSAWALPETQYF

d_gene: TRBD1
v_gene: TRBV5-1
abundance: once
j_gene: TRBJ2-1
CDR3nt: TGCGCCAGCAGCCAGACAGGGGTACCTTCGGAGCAGTTCTTC
CDR3aa: CASSQTGVPSEQFF

d_gene: -
v_gene: TRBV29-1
abundance: -
j_gene: TRBJ2-1
CDR3nt: TGCAGCCTCTCCAGGGTAGCCTACAATGAGCAGTTCTTC
CDR3aa: CSLSRVAYNEQFF

d_gene: -
v_gene: TRBV5-1
abundance: -
j_gene: TRBJ1-1
CDR3nt: TGCGCCAGCAGCCCCGCGGGGAACACTGAAGCTTTCTTT
CDR3aa: CASSPAGNTEAFF

d_gene: -
v_gene: TRBV7-3
abundance: -
j_gene: TRBJ1-2
CDR3nt: TGTGCCAGCGCGGCAGGGCAGGGGTATGGCTACACCTTC
CDR3aa: CASAAGQGYGYTF

d_gene: -
v_gene: TRBV28
abundance: once
j_gene: TRBJ1-1
CDR3nt: TGTGCCAGCAGTTTACCCCCGGGAATGAACACTGAAGCTTTCTTT
CDR3aa: CASSLPPGMNTEAFF

d_gene: TRBD1
v_gene: TRBV18
abundance: -
j_gene: TRBJ1-2
CDR3nt: TGTGCCAGCTCACCTCTGGGACAGCTCAACTATGGCTACACCTTC
CDR3aa: CASSPLGQLNYGYTF

d_gene: -
v_gene: TRBV5-1
abundance: -
j_gene: TRBJ1-2
CDR3nt: TGCGCCAGCAGCTTGGGACAGTACAACTATGGCTACACCTTC
CDR3aa: CASSLGQYNYGYTF

d_gene: -
v_gene: TRBV5-8
abundance: -
j_gene: TRBJ2-1
CDR3nt: TGTGCCAGCAGCTTTCTGGGGTTAGGGATGAACTACAATGAGCAGTTCTTC
CDR3aa: CASSFLGLGMNYNEQFF

d_gene: -
v_gene: TRBV10-3
abundance: -
j_gene: TRBJ2-5
CDR3nt: TGTGCCATCAGTGAGTCTTACACCCAAGAGACCCAGTACTTC
CDR3aa: CAISESYTQETQYF

d_gene: TRBD1
v_gene: TRBV6-2/TRBV6-3
abundance: -
j_gene: TRBJ2-3
CDR3nt: TGTGCCAGCAGTACGGACAGGGGTTACACAGATACGCAGTATTTT
CDR3aa: CASSTDRGYTDTQYF

d_gene: TRBD1
v_gene: TRBV15
abundance: once
j_gene: TRBJ1-5
CDR3nt: TGTGCCACCAGCAGGGACAGGGGATCGGGACAGCCCCAGCATTTT
CDR3aa: CATSRDRGSGQPQHF

d_gene: -
v_gene: TRBV28
abundance: -
j_gene: TRBJ1-6
CDR3nt: TGTGCCAGCAGTTCCCAGGGGTGGAATTCACCCCTCCACTTT
CDR3aa: CASSSQGWNSPLHF

d_gene: TRBD1
v_gene: TRBV27
abundance: -
j_gene: TRBJ2-1
CDR3nt: TGTGCCAGCAGTGGTCTAGGGACAGGTACCTACAATGAGCAGTTCTTC
CDR3aa: CASSGLGTGTYNEQFF

d_gene: -
v_gene: TRBV2
abundance: -
j_gene: TRBJ1-1
CDR3nt: TGTGCCAGCAGTGAGAAGGAGGGGTCAGGCACTGAAGCTTTCTTT
CDR3aa: CASSEKEGSGTEAFF

d_gene: TRBD1
v_gene: TRBV3-1/TRBV3-2
abundance: -
j_gene: TRBJ1-2
CDR3nt: TGTGCCAGCAGCCAAGGGACAGGGTTACCGAGAGACTATGGCTACACCTTC
CDR3aa: CASSQGTGLPRDYGYTF

d_gene: TRBD1
v_gene: TRBV2
abundance: -
j_gene: TRBJ2-2
CDR3nt: TGTGCCAGGGGGGACAGGGGTGCCGGGGAGCTGTTTTTT
CDR3aa: CARGDRGAGELFF

d_gene: -
v_gene: TRBV12-3/TRBV12-4
abundance: -
j_gene: TRBJ1-4
CDR3nt: TGTGCCAGCAGTTTTCATAATGAAAAACTGTTTTTT
CDR3aa: CASSFHNEKLFF

d_gene: TRBD1
v_gene: TRBV9
abundance: -
j_gene: TRBJ1-1
CDR3nt: TGTGCCAGCAGCGACTCGGGACAGGGGTTTGTGGCTTTCTTT
CDR3aa: CASSDSGQGFVAFF

d_gene: -
v_gene: TRBV6-5
abundance: -
j_gene: TRBJ1-2
CDR3nt: TGTGCCTATCAGGGTCTTTCTAACTATGGCTACACCTTC
CDR3aa: CAYQGLSNYGYTF

d_gene: -
v_gene: TRBV18
abundance: -
j_gene: TRBJ1-2
CDR3nt: TGTGCCAGCTCTTCCACACAACTGGACGGCTACACCTTC
CDR3aa: CASSSTQLDGYTF

d_gene: -
v_gene: TRBV6-6
abundance: -
j_gene: TRBJ1-1
CDR3nt: TGTGCCAGCAGTTACACGGGTAGGACTGAAGCTTTCTTT
CDR3aa: CASSYTGRTEAFF

d_gene: -
v_gene: TRBV2
abundance: -
j_gene: TRBJ1-1
CDR3nt: TGTGCCAGCAGGCCGGGACACAAAGGGACTGAAGCTTTCTTT
CDR3aa: CASRPGHKGTEAFF